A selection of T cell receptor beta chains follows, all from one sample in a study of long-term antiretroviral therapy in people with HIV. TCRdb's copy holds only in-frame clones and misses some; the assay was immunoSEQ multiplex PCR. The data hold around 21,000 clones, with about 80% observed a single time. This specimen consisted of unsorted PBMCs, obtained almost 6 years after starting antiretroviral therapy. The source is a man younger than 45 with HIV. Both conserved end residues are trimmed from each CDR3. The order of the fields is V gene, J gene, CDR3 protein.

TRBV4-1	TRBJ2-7	ASSQDRVREQY
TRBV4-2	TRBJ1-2	ASSQDGDTSFNYGYT
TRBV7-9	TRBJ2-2	ASSWTIPGELF
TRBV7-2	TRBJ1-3	ASSLYDRAASGNTIY
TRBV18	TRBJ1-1	ASSPRGNTEAF
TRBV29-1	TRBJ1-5	SVEEKRDQPQH
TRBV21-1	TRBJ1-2	ASSKGKQESWYGYT
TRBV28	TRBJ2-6	ASSLSSAGANVLT
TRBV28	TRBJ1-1	AWGRNTEAF
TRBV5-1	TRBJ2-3	ASSPGAGLAGTADTQY
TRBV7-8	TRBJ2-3	ASSHRSSTDTQY
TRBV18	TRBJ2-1	ASSPETADNEQF
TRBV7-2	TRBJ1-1	ASSSEFGQGTEAF
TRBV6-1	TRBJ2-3	ASSATSGGADTQY
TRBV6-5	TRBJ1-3	ASLDAGSGNTIY
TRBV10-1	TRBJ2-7	ASSESVTGGRDEQY
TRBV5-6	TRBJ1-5	ASAEGRSNQPQH
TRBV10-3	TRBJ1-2	AISESDGGVVNGYT
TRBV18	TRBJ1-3	ASSPPAQGNTIY
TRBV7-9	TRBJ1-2	ASTLPGGPNYGYT
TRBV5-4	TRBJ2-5	ASSPGTEETQY
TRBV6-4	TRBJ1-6	ASSDRGNSPLH
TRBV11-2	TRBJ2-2	ASSPWRQGSWAGELF
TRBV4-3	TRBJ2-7	ASSQEYAGVEEQY
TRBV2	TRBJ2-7	ASGQGRGYEQY
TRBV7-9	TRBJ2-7	ASSLAVKDGTENYEQY
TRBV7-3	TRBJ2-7	ASSLGTGGTYEQY
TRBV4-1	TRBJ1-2	ASSPDGAGYGYT
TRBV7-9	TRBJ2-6	ASSLGTGKSGANVLT
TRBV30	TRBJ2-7	AWSAANEQY
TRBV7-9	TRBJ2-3	ASSAGQVTDTQY
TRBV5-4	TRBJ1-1	ASSLVAHEAF
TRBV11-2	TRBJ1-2	ASSFWGSGDYGYT
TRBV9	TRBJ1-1	ASSPGRSSLTEAF
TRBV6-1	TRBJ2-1	ASSEVTGSYNEQF
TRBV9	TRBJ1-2	ASSVSTPNYGYT
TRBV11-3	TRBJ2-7	ASSLASGRDEQY
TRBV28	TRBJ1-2	ASSHGGQAGNYGYT
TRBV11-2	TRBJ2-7	ASRPLMAYEQY
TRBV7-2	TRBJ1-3	ASSKVPGQGTSGNTIY
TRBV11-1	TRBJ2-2	ASSLALGGSGELF
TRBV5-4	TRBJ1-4	ASSLGGQGVEKLF
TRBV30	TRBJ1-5	AYGQENNQPQH
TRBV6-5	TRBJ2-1	ASSYSVLGPNEQF
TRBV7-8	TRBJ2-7	ASSLVRTIAYEQY
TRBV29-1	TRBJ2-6	SVEAGFSGANVLT
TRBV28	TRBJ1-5	ASSSEYLGGDNQPQH
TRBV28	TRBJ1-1	ASSLSHTEAF